Here is one TCR beta chain with its context. Its binding antigen is unknown. No base quality information exists; no much larger clone differs at one position. Trimming costs V 1 base and J 3 bases, and their ends lie 13 bases apart. Looking up the germline V gene (reference sequence) yields CDR1 SEHNR and CDR2 FQNEAQ. The CDR3, from cysteine to phenylalanine, totals 15 residues. The only DNA kept is the CDR3, 45 bases in frame from the first base. The data derive from a study of T cells after posttransplantation cyclophosphamide (dated by TCRdb to the mid-2010s). Background for the entire study: T cell repertoire reconstitution was tracked by TRB sequencing after myeloablative bone marrow transplantation in which posttransplantation cyclophosphamide was used as GVHD prophylaxis. Because TRA and TRB clonality correlated tightly in roughly nine samples, later TCR analyses were limited to TRB. Public TRB sequences were searched against a database of over 3,600 sequences associated with responses to pathogens, tumor antigens, self-antigens and alloantigens. Samples from 30 to 45 PTCy-treated patients and under 20 related bone marrow donors of those patients were subjected to antigen receptor sequencing. Up to 3 additional blood samples from 2 to 5.2 years after transplant were also TRB-sequenced in 3 patients, as was pretransplant blood from 4 patients. Blood from every one of the 30 to 40 PTCy patients who had 1-year posttransplant specimens underwent TRB sequencing. The paper's findings and limits, for the study overall: Donor-recipient similarity was low at 1-2 months but increased during the first year, and donor CD8+ memory clones often dominated later blood repertoires. Across fewer than 55 patients, TRB clonality was highly associated with recipient CMV seropositivity and CMV reactivation, and PTCy diversity was similar to diversity in CNI/methotrexate controls. The TRB repertoires of T cells infiltrating skin or GI tract showed only limited overlap with the TRB repertoires of T cells in blood.

Peripheral blood samples were provided by related bone marrow donors on the day of marrow donation. Peripheral blood and bone marrow mononuclear cells were isolated by Ficoll-Hypaque density centrifugation and cryopreserved. Genomic DNA was the input for TRB sequencing, which was run either with the immunoSEQ assay at survey resolution or with the hsTCRB kit. Regarding the original processing steps: Initial read processing used immunoSEQ software, and repertoire analyses used the LymphoSeq R package. Clonality was calculated as 1 minus normalized Shannon entropy, and the Gini coefficient was also calculated for each TRB dataset. Phenotypes of unsorted samples were inferred by mapping TRB sequences from sorted subsets of the recipient or donor onto the same recipient's unsorted samples. Here the immuneACCESS table is served through TCRdb, limited to in-frame sequences with V and J called. Missing clones are a known gap in these copies; in checked studies unresolved V genes cover under half, and the rest lacks a known reason. That table is the source of V, J and clone size, and D and trimming were worked out from the DNA. The sample table contains tens of thousands of clones; only one count was recorded for around 94% of them. Around 3% of the sample belongs to the ten largest clones.

This receptor chain uses TRBV7-9 and TRBJ2-7, with TRBD2 as a weak D call on 6 bases. The receptor comes from a woman aged 45-65 years in good health and a related stem cell transplant donor. Sequenced sample: PBMCs. The sequence in DNA is TGTGCCAGCAGCTTAGTCCGGGAGTATAGCTACGAGCAGTACTTC. Protein translation: CASSLVREYSYEQYF.